Listed below are T cell receptor beta chains from one sample, sequenced in a study of blood T cell repertoires in COVID-19. Here immunoSEQ multiplex PCR was the method, and the copy in TCRdb shows in-frame clones only, minus some. The table lists 120,000 or so clones, nearly 90% of them singletons. The sample comprised peripheral blood. These receptors came from a human donor in a cohort sampled during active COVID-19. Each CDR3 is given with its conserved first and last residue. D genes are given only for firm matches. Only some rows state a clone size, as once, few, many or a class for expanded clones.

len	abundance	v_gene	j_gene	d_gene	CDR3aa	CDR3nt
14	once	TRBV4-3	TRBJ2-4	NA	CASQLGRGENIQYF	TGCGCCAGCCAACTTGGCAGGGGGGAAAACATTCAGTACTTC
15	NA	TRBV29-1	TRBJ1-1	NA	CSVERDTLGNTEAFF	TGCAGCGTTGAGAGGGACACCCTCGGGAACACTGAAGCTTTCTTT
15	NA	TRBV5-1	TRBJ1-6	NA	CASSLARGYNSPLHF	TGCGCCAGCAGCTTGGCTAGGGGTTACAATTCACCCCTCCACTTT
14	NA	TRBV27	TRBJ2-1	TRBD1	CASGQGRVGNEQFF	TGTGCCAGCGGACAGGGGCGGGTGGGGAATGAGCAGTTCTTC
14	NA	TRBV18	TRBJ1-2	TRBD1	CASSPRTGGDGYTF	TGTGCCAGCTCACCTCGGACAGGGGGCGATGGCTACACCTTC
13	NA	TRBV30	TRBJ2-7	NA	CAWRQANSYEQYF	TGTGCCTGGCGACAGGCTAACTCCTACGAGCAGTACTTC
16	NA	TRBV19	TRBJ2-1	TRBD2	CASSLETSARYNEQFF	TGTGCCAGTAGTTTGGAGACTAGCGCTAGATACAATGAGCAGTTCTTC
15	once	TRBV4-1	TRBJ2-7	NA	CASSQGALISYEQYF	TGCGCCAGCAGCCAAGGGGCGCTCATCTCCTACGAGCAGTACTTC
17	few	TRBV9	TRBJ1-2	NA	CASSVDPWEGGDYGYTF	TGTGCCAGCAGCGTAGACCCTTGGGAGGGGGGCGACTATGGCTACACCTTC
12	NA	TRBV20-1	TRBJ1-2	TRBD1	CSASRDRAGYTF	TGCAGTGCTAGTAGGGACAGGGCTGGCTACACCTTC
15	few	TRBV18	TRBJ1-5	NA	CASRSGVYSNQPQHF	TGTGCCAGCCGATCCGGAGTGTATAGCAATCAGCCCCAGCATTTT
14	NA	TRBV7-9	TRBJ1-4	TRBD1	CASSAGTGDEKLFF	TGTGCCAGCAGCGCCGGGACAGGGGATGAAAAACTGTTTTTT
12	NA	TRBV28	TRBJ2-1	NA	CASWGVENEQFF	TGTGCCAGCTGGGGGGTTGAGAATGAGCAGTTCTTC
19	NA	TRBV18	TRBJ1-5	NA	CASSPGPSTPGYSNQPQHF	TGTGCCAGCTCACCAGGTCCCAGTACCCCTGGTTATAGCAATCAGCCCCAGCATTTT
13	NA	TRBV6-1	TRBJ2-3	TRBD2	CASSERGGDTQYF	TGTGCCAGCAGTGAACGGGGGGGAGATACGCAGTATTTT
15	NA	TRBV7-9	TRBJ1-1	NA	CASSLLGDLNTEAFF	TGTGCCAGCAGCTTACTCGGGGATTTGAACACTGAAGCTTTCTTT
15	NA	TRBV28	TRBJ2-1	TRBD2	CASRIERGSYNEQFF	TGTGCCAGCAGAATAGAGCGCGGGAGCTACAATGAGCAGTTCTTC
13	NA	TRBV25-1	TRBJ1-3	NA	CASRQSSGNTIYF	TGTGCCAGCAGACAGAGCTCTGGAAACACCATATATTTT
12	NA	TRBV7-2	TRBJ2-1	TRBD2	CASSGTSGKLFF	TGTGCCAGCAGTGGGACTAGCGGGAAACTGTTCTTC
14	NA	TRBV7-8	TRBJ1-1	NA	CASSSPTGTTEAFF	TGTGCCAGCAGCTCCCCTACAGGGACGACTGAAGCTTTCTTT
19	once	TRBV7-2	TRBJ2-2	TRBD1	CASSPLRGQRTSNTGELFF	TGTGCCAGCAGCCCACTAAGGGGACAGCGGACATCGAACACCGGGGAGCTGTTTTTT
15	NA	TRBV7-9	TRBJ2-3	TRBD1	CASSDRETRTDTQYF	TGTGCCAGCAGTGACAGGGAGACTCGCACAGATACGCAGTATTTT
13	NA	TRBV27	TRBJ2-7	NA	CASSLRVTYEQYF	TGTGCCAGCAGTTTACGAGTTACCTACGAGCAGTACTTC
15	NA	TRBV12-5	TRBJ2-1	TRBD1	CASGLRGQGTNEQFF	TGTGCTAGTGGTTTGAGGGGACAGGGAACGAATGAGCAGTTCTTC
15	NA	TRBV7-3	TRBJ2-1	TRBD1	CASSFDRDSYNEQFF	TGTGCCAGCAGCTTCGACAGGGACTCCTACAATGAGCAGTTCTTC
16	NA	TRBV27	TRBJ2-2	TRBD1	CASSFKAGGGTGELFF	TGTGCCAGCAGTTTTAAGGCAGGGGGCGGCACCGGGGAGCTGTTTTTT
13	NA	TRBV12-3/TRBV12-4	TRBJ1-6	NA	CASSLNADSPLHF	TGTGCCAGCAGTTTAAACGCGGATTCACCCCTCCACTTT
14	NA	TRBV28	TRBJ1-5	TRBD1	CASLGQGVAQPQHF	TGTGCCAGCCTGGGGCAGGGGGTGGCTCAGCCCCAGCATTTT
14	few	TRBV7-2	TRBJ2-7	TRBD1	CASSRRQGHYEQYF	TGTGCCAGCAGCCGGAGACAGGGCCACTACGAGCAGTACTTC
17	NA	TRBV5-5	TRBJ2-7	NA	CASSLFVNSGVFDEQYF	TGTGCCAGCAGCTTGTTTGTGAACTCGGGAGTATTTGACGAGCAGTACTTC
17	NA	TRBV4-2	TRBJ2-5	TRBD2	CASSHGLFSGTEKTQYF	TGTGCCAGCAGCCATGGCCTATTTAGCGGGACGGAAAAGACCCAGTACTTC
15	NA	TRBV5-1	TRBJ2-7	TRBD1	CASSPRQGTAYEQYF	TGCGCCAGCAGCCCGCGACAGGGTACGGCCTACGAGCAGTACTTC